This T cell receptor beta chain emerged from a study of blood T cell repertoires in COVID-19. Study in general: Samples of COVID-19 (acute and convalescent) were obtained from the United States, Italy and Spain. PBMCs, B-cell-depleted T cells, or T cells were the source of the cDNA or gDNA that made up the material.

Per the authors' pipeline: By means of reference gene primer amplification, nucleated cell counts were estimated. The assay was immunoSEQ multiplex PCR, and TCRdb's table has in-frame clones only and misses some. V and J calls and clone size are copied from that table; D and trimming were computed from the DNA. The table lists about 62,000 clones, about nine tenths of them singletons. This CDR3 spans 13 amino acids. Per germline, CDR1 SGHTA and CDR2 FQGNSA. V lost 3 bases to trimming and J lost 9 bases, with 12 bases between them. This clonotype was obtained from a woman aged 80 or over with acute or convalescent COVID-19. The chain has TRBV7-2 and TRBJ1-3; maybe TRBD1 (6 bases). The material sequenced was peripheral blood. The CDR3 loop reads CASSFGQGRTIYF. In nucleotides, the CDR3 is TGTGCCAGCAGCTTCGGGCAGGGGCGCACCATATATTTT. The variable domain in full, with the rest retrieved from reference TRBV7-2 and TRBJ1-3, is GAGVSQSPSNKVTEKGKDVELRCDPISGHTALYWYRQSLGQGLEFLIYFQGNSAPDKSGLPSDRFSAERTGGSVSTLTIQRTQQEDSAVYLCASSFGQGRTIYFGEGSWLTVV.